The 14 T cell receptor beta chains given below trace back to one sample, sequenced in a study of cytomegalovirus exposure and HLA in healthy donors. The study ran its PCR with 60 Vbeta and 13 Jbeta primers. Method: immunoSEQ multiplex PCR; TCRdb's copy keeps in-frame clones and lacks some. This sample carries 150,000 or so clones, about 79% of them seen once, and the ten largest clones take around 0.97%. Sequencing was performed on PBMCs. Receptor source: a woman in her 50s in good health and CMV-seropositive.

The chain combines TRBV4-3 with TRBJ2-3; TRBD2 agrees at 15 bases. V shed 4 bases, J shed 4 bases, and the junction held 3 bases outside the gene matches. CDR1 is LGHNA and CDR2 is YSLEER in the germline V gene. The CDR3 totals 16 residues. The CDR3, as DNA: TGCGCCAGCAGCCTCCGGACTAGCGGGGGGGCAGATACGCAGTATTTT. It specifies CASSLRTSGGADTQYF.

The chain uses TRBV5-6 and TRBJ2-1, with 14 bases aligning to TRBD2. The CDR3 extends over 14 amino acids. Per germline, CDR1 SGHDT and CDR2 YYEEEE. Trimming removed 5 bases from V and 7 bases from J; junction bases left unmatched: 2. The CDR3 region is CASRRLAGGNEQFF. In DNA form, the CDR3 reads TGTGCCAGCAGGAGACTAGCGGGGGGGAATGAGCAGTTCTTC.

This chain links TRBV18 with TRBJ2-7; tentatively, D is TRBD1 (6 bases). Trimming pared 6 bases from V and 5 bases from J, leaving 11 bases between. The CDR3 contains 12 residues. In germline, CDR1 is KGHSH, CDR2 LQKENI. CDR3 bases: TGTGCCAGCTCCCCCCGACAGGACGAGCAGTACTTC. Protein sequence: CASSPRQDEQYF.

The genes are TRBV27 and TRBJ2-7, with 9 bases that match TRBD1. The V gene's germline CDR1 is MNHEY and CDR2 SMNVEV (reference sequence). V trimming: 6 bases; J trimming: 2 bases; junction bases outside the gene matches: 8. This CDR3 has 15 amino acids. The CDR3 DNA reads as TGTGCCAGCAGCAGCTACGGGACAGGGCCCTACGAGCAGTACTTC. Translating gives CASSSYGTGPYEQYF.

V usage is TRBV13 and J usage is TRBJ2-7, with D perhaps TRBD1 (5 bases). V lost 2 bases and J lost 4, with 9 bases in between. This CDR3 has 13 amino acids. Per the germline V gene, CDR1 is PRHDT and CDR2 is FYEKMQ (reference sequence). CDR3 residues: CASSLQGSYEQYF. CDR3 nucleotides: TGTGCCAGCAGCTTACAGGGTTCTTACGAGCAGTACTTC. Full variable domain (missing parts from reference TRBV13 and TRBJ2-7): AAGVIQSPRHLIKEKRETATLKCYPIPRHDTVYWYQQGPGQDPQFLISFYEKMQSDKGSIPDRFSAQQFSDYHSELNMSSLELGDSALYFCASSLQGSYEQYFGPGTRLTVT.

The CDR3 loop is CASRKLRGDQVTEAFF. The CDR3 DNA reads as TGTGCCAGCAGAAAGCTCAGGGGGGATCAGGTCACTGAAGCTTTCTTT. The V call is TRBV6-6, the J call TRBJ1-1; TRBD1 aligns across 7 bases. Losses at the gene ends were 6 bases for V and 4 bases for J; bases not matched to a gene: 14. From germline, CDR1 is MNHNY and CDR2 SVGAGI (reference sequence). This CDR3 contains 16 residues.

This clone turned up a few times. The CDR3 region is CASTPNRAGTGNGYTF. DNA for the CDR3: TGTGCCAGCACTCCAAATCGGGCCGGGACAGGGAACGGCTACACCTTC. The chain is built from TRBV2 and TRBJ1-2, with 9 bases fitting TRBD1. Trimming took 7 bases from V and 8 from J; bases not matched to a gene: 17. CDR1 SNHLY and CDR2 FYNNEI come from the germline V gene. CDR3 length: 16 amino acids.

The chain recombines TRBV6-6 with TRBJ2-4, with TRBD1 matching 8 bases. CDR3 length: 14 amino acids. Germline V gene sequence: CDR1 MNHNY, CDR2 SVGAGI (reference sequence). The trim removed 6 bases at V and 8 bases at J, leaving 9 bases unmatched. CDR3 DNA: TGTGCCAGCAGAACCCAGGGGGCGCCGGACATTCAGTACTTC. This encodes CASRTQGAPDIQYF.

The V and J genes are TRBV19 and TRBJ2-5; D may be TRBD1 (6 bases). The length of the CDR3 is 15 residues. The V and J ends lost 4 bases and 5 bases respectively, with 17 bases between them. From germline, CDR1 is LNHDA and CDR2 SQIVND (reference sequence). The CDR3 is CASSRWAGVGETQYF. CDR3 nucleotides: TGTGCCAGTAGTAGGTGGGCAGGGGTAGGGGAGACCCAGTACTTC.

This chain joins TRBV5-1 and TRBJ1-1; D may be TRBD1 (5 bases). The V gene's germline CDR1 is SGHRS and CDR2 YFSETQ. This CDR3 contains 15 residues. Deletions cut 0 bases from V and 6 bases from J, with 15 bases between. The CDR3 sequence is CASSLEGNGGAEAFF. CDR3 in DNA: TGCGCCAGCAGCTTGGAGGGTAACGGAGGGGCTGAAGCTTTCTTT.

The chain links TRBV7-2 to TRBJ2-7; 7 bases map to TRBD2. The junction had 9 bases not matched to a gene; V was cut back by 3 bases and J by 4 bases. This CDR3 spans 15 amino acids. The germline gives CDR1 SGHTA, CDR2 FQGNSA. CDR3 coding DNA: TGTGCCAGCAGCTTTAAAGGGGCGGGAGAGTACGAGCAGTACTTC. This sequence encodes CASSFKGAGEYEQYF.

This clone has a handful of counts. This sequence joins TRBV10-1 and TRBJ1-1, with TRBD1 identical over 9 bases. Per the germline V gene, CDR1 is WNHNN and CDR2 is SYGVQD (reference sequence). This CDR3 comprises 14 residues. Trimming at V came to 5 bases and at J to 1 base, leaving 2 bases not matched to a gene. The CDR3 reads CASSPGQGNTEAFF. For the CDR3, the DNA is TGCGCCAGCAGTCCGGGACAGGGGAACACTGAAGCTTTCTTT.

This clone has just one count. This chain connects TRBV2 to TRBJ1-4; TRBD1 matches at 10 bases. This CDR3 has 13 amino acids. With 4 bases clipped from V and 7 bases from J, the junction kept 0 bases outside the gene matches. CDR1 and CDR2 (germline): SNHLY, FYNNEI. The CDR3 DNA is TGTGCCAGCAGTGGGACAGGGGGTGAAAAACTGTTTTTT. Translating gives CASSGTGGEKLFF.

The genes are TRBV25-1 and TRBJ1-6; D unclear. Trimming removed 3 bases at V and 9 bases at J, with 21 bases between. Germline CDR1 and CDR2: MGHDK and SYGVNS. The CDR3 runs to 17 residues. This chain's CDR3 is CASSDDAGRGPLSPLHF. Here the CDR3 DNA reads TGTGCCAGCAGTGACGACGCGGGCCGAGGACCTCTTTCACCCCTCCACTTT.